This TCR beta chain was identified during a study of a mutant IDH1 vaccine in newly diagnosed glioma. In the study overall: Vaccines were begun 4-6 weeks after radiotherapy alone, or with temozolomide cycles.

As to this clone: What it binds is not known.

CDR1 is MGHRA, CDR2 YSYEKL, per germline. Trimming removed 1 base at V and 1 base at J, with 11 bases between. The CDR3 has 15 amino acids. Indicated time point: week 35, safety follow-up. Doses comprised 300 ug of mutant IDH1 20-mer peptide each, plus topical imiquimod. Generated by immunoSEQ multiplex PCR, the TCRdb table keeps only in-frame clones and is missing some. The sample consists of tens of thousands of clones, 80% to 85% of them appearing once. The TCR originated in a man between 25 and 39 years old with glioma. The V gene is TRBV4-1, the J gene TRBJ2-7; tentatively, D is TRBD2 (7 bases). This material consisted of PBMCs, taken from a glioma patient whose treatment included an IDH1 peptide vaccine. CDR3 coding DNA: TGCGCCAGCAGCCAAGGCCGGGGGGCATCCTACGAGCAGTACTTC. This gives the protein CASSQGRGASYEQYF.